This T cell receptor beta chain was identified during a study of Ad26.COV2.S vaccination and SARS-CoV-2 variants. Study information: The donor was enrolled in the Ad26.COV2.S arm of the COV1001 trial. The vaccine Ad26.COV2.S was put into the muscle once, or twice with 56 days between.

Treatment given: some 20 received Ad26.COV2.S at low or high dose, single or two shots; about 5 received placebo; per-sample allocation not given. Sampling was performed 63 days after the first vaccine or placebo injection. This CDR3 comprises 16 residues. Germline V gives CDR1 LGHNA, CDR2 YNFKEQ. V was shortened by 0 bases and J by 6 bases, with 18 bases between the two germline ends. Produced via immunoSEQ multiplex PCR; TCRdb's table is partial and in-frame only. The data contain 440,000 or so clones, around 90% of them singletons. The sample consisted of peripheral blood, taken in a trial of Ad26.COV2.S vaccine versus placebo. The chain joins TRBV4-2 to TRBJ2-7, with D perhaps matching TRBD1 or TRBD2 (5 bases each). The receptor was derived from a person aged 18-60 years who received the Ad26.COV2.S COVID-19 vaccine or a placebo. In nucleotides, the CDR3 is TGTGCCAGCAGCCAAGATCGCCCGGCTGGGACGAGCGAGCAGTACTTC. Its protein is CASSQDRPAGTSEQYF.